Listed below are T cell receptor beta chains from one sample, sequenced in a study of shared clonotypes between healthy human individuals. The protocol was immunoSEQ multiplex PCR, while the TCRdb copy is restricted to in-frame clones and leaves out a portion. The data hold around 2.5 million clones, with 90% to 95% observed a single time. Input material: naive CD4+ T cells from PBMCs. Receptors were obtained from a man aged 18 to 35 in good health. Some clones in this sample may be carry-over from other donors' samples. Each CDR3 is given with its conserved first and last residue. Each record gives: J gene, clone size, V gene, D gene, CDR3 DNA, CDR3 protein. The D gene is left open where the match is weak. Part of the rows lack a size; the others show once, few, many or a class for expanded clones.

TRBJ2-3,once,TRBV27,TRBD1,TGTGCCAGCAGTCGGGGACAGGGTCGAGGAGATACGCAGTATTTT,CASSRGQGRGDTQYF
TRBJ2-3,.,TRBV2,.,TGTGCCAGCCTGGCGGGAAAGACGCAGTATTTT,CASLAGKTQYF
TRBJ2-5,once,TRBV5-1,.,TGCGCCAGCAGCCCTACTCCCGACCGGGAGACCCAGTACTTC,CASSPTPDRETQYF
TRBJ1-1,.,TRBV7-6,.,TGTGCCAGCAGCTTAGATAGCAACACTGAAGCTTTCTTT,CASSLDSNTEAFF
TRBJ2-7,.,TRBV14,TRBD2,TGTGCCAGCAGCCAAGAAAGGGCTAGCGGGAGATTGGCCGAGCAGTACTTC,CASSQERASGRLAEQYF
TRBJ2-7,once,TRBV27,.,TGTGCCAGCCATACTGGAGGGGGTCCCCACGAGCAGTACTTC,CASHTGGGPHEQYF
TRBJ1-5,.,TRBV19,TRBD1,TGTGCCAGTAGTATAGCCCCGGACAGGGGGAATCAGCCCCAGCATTTT,CASSIAPDRGNQPQHF
TRBJ2-2,.,TRBV6-4,.,TGTGCCAGCGGCCAGCAGGGAGACACCGGGGAGCTGTTTTTT,CASGQQGDTGELFF
TRBJ1-4,few,TRBV30,.,TGTGCCTGGAGTAGCAGGGTCAGGGGCAGTGAAAAACTGTTTTTT,CAWSSRVRGSEKLFF
TRBJ2-7,once,TRBV2,.,TGTGCCAGCAGTGAAGCGGAGGTAAACGCGGGATACGAGCAGTACTTC,CASSEAEVNAGYEQYF
TRBJ2-5,.,TRBV6-5,.,TGTGCCAGCAGGGGAGGACAGGCGGGGGAGACCCAGTACTTC,CASRGGQAGETQYF
TRBJ1-5,.,TRBV27,TRBD1,TGTGCCAGCAGCCCGGGGGACAGGGCCAATTATGGTCATCAGCCCCAGCATTTT,CASSPGDRANYGHQPQHF
TRBJ2-7,.,TRBV27,.,TGTGCCAGCAGACATAGCGGAAGCTCCTACGAGCAGTACTTC,CASRHSGSSYEQYF
TRBJ2-7,once,TRBV18,.,TGTGCCAGCTCACTGGCGGGATCGGTCGAGCAGTACTTC,CASSLAGSVEQYF
TRBJ1-1,.,TRBV5-4,.,TGTGCCAGCAGCCGCAGAGGGACTGGGGACACTGAAGCTTTCTTT,CASSRRGTGDTEAFF
TRBJ2-3,.,TRBV9,TRBD2,TGTGCCAGCAGCGTAGGAGGACTAGCGGGAAGCACAGATACGCAGTATTTT,CASSVGGLAGSTDTQYF